The 7 T cell receptor beta chains below all came from one sample that was sequenced in a study of vaccination effects on CD4 cells after COVID-19. Expansion of antigen-specific CD4+ T cells with viral peptide pools was carried out by the ViraFEST assay before sequencing. The culture ran for 10 days before CD4+ T cells were isolated. All participants had two doses of either the BNT162b2 or mRNA-1273 vaccine. Generated by immunoSEQ multiplex PCR, the TCRdb table keeps only in-frame clones and is missing some. The data hold 25,000 to 30,000 clones, with around 75% observed a single time. For these receptors, no antigen is known. Sample: CD4+ T cells from PBMCs cultured with SARS-CoV-2 spike peptides, taken after COVID-19 vaccination. Receptors originate from a human donor who received a COVID-19 vaccine. Some clones in this sample may be carry-over from other donors' samples.

The genes are TRBV24-1 and TRBJ2-1, with a possible D match to TRBD1 (6 bases). Germline CDR1 is KGHDR and CDR2 is SFDVKD. Trimming removed 1 base from V and 8 bases from J, with 14 bases in between. This CDR3 is built from 15 residues. CDR3 sequence reads: CATSDFTGRWDEQFF. The CDR3 DNA reads as TGTGCCACCAGTGATTTCACAGGGCGTTGGGATGAGCAGTTCTTC.

This chain uses TRBV27 with TRBJ1-2, with 10 bases aligning to TRBD1. Unmatched junction bases numbered 6, after V lost 7 bases and J lost 4 bases. The V gene's germline CDR1 is MNHEY and CDR2 SMNVEV (reference sequence). This CDR3 region has 14 residues. CDR3: CASTRTGGVYGYTF. Here the CDR3 DNA reads TGTGCCAGCACCAGGACAGGGGGTGTCTATGGCTACACCTTC.

V and J are TRBV2 and TRBJ2-1; D possibly corresponds to TRBD2 (5 bases). The CDR3 contains 16 residues. The V gene's germline CDR1 is SNHLY and CDR2 FYNNEI. The V end was cut by 6 bases, the J end by 6 bases, with 21 bases between. CDR3 amino acids: CASRHSEGGLVNEQFF. The DNA for the CDR3 is TGTGCCAGCAGGCATAGCGAGGGCGGTTTAGTCAATGAGCAGTTCTTC.

This clone was counted once. J is TRBJ2-1 and V is TRBV5-1; 9 bases map to TRBD1. V was pared by 6 bases and J by 4 bases, with 8 bases of the junction left unmatched. Germline CDR1 reads SGHRS; CDR2 reads YFSETQ. The CDR3 contains 15 residues. For the CDR3, the DNA is TGCGCCAGCAACCGGGAAGGACAGGGGTACAATGAGCAGTTCTTC. Translated: CASNREGQGYNEQFF.

This chain uses TRBV11-2 with TRBJ2-1; D unclear. Deletions cut 5 bases from V and 5 bases from J, with 7 bases between. There are 12 residues in the CDR3. CDR1 SGHAT and CDR2 FQNNGV come from the germline V gene. CDR3 sequence: CASSQPHNEQFF. In nucleotides, the CDR3 is TGTGCCAGCAGCCAGCCCCACAATGAGCAGTTCTTC.

This rearrangement joins TRBV7-2 to TRBJ1-2; D remains ambiguous. Germline CDR1 and CDR2: SGHTA and FQGNSA. The CDR3 covers 15 residues. V was cut by 5 bases and J by 0 bases, with 13 bases left in between. In DNA, the CDR3 is TGTGCCAGCAGCGTTGTGAGAGAAGCTAACTATGGCTACACCTTC. It encodes CASSVVREANYGYTF.

V is TRBV3-1 (or the pseudogene TRBV3-2) and J is TRBJ2-1; 8 nucleotides line up with TRBD1. CDR1 LGHDT and CDR2 YNNKEL come from the germline V gene (reference sequence). V lost 0 bases and J lost 8; bases outside the gene matches: 12. The CDR3 contains 17 residues. Written as DNA, the CDR3 is TGTGCCAGCAGCCAAGATTACGCCCGGACAGGGAACGATGAGCAGTTCTTC. It codes for CASSQDYARTGNDEQFF.